This is a list of T cell receptor beta chains from one sample in a study of T-cell memory formation after mild COVID-19. Each CDR3 protein is one row after TCRdb ran MiXCR on the 5' RACE reads. The repertoire holds roughly 450,000 distinct CDR3 sequences, with 15% to 20% as singletons. The sequencing input was PBMCs or a T cell subset sorted from them (not recorded which). The source of these receptors is an adult woman who had mild COVID-19 (a few samples of this study predate the infection). Cell type and time point are not known. The conserved cysteine and the conserved F or W are not part of the CDR3 here.

J gene,V gene,CDR3 protein
TRBJ2-2,TRBV9,ASSEGGTVLTGELF
TRBJ2-7,TRBV25-1,ASRRGHPSYEQY
TRBJ1-2,TRBV29-1,SVEVDVGGYT
TRBJ1-1,TRBV27,ASSFRGSTEAF
TRBJ2-5,TRBV24-1,ATSAGGRPKETQY
TRBJ2-1,TRBV29-1,SVELAMSSYNEQF
TRBJ2-5,TRBV13,ASSSTSGGTQETQY
TRBJ1-6,TRBV5-1,ASSLWDRANSPLH
TRBJ2-1,TRBV9,ASSHPGRGAVDEQF
TRBJ2-7,TRBV5-1,ASSLSDLRGHEQY
TRBJ2-3,TRBV2,ASSFQGSTSTDTQY
TRBJ1-2,TRBV29-1,SVVGRYYGYT
TRBJ1-1,TRBV27,ASSFSGAEAF
TRBJ2-5,TRBV5-1,ASSSGPALGRGETQY
TRBJ2-1,TRBV5-1,ASSSGEFDEQF
TRBJ2-2,TRBV24-1,ATSERDRGWTGELF
TRBJ2-5,TRBV18,ASSPRAVHQETQY
TRBJ2-5,TRBV14,ASSQDWEETQY
TRBJ2-2,TRBV7-2,ASSLVGLAGGPSTGELF
TRBJ2-6,TRBV9,ASSVGREVISGANVLT
TRBJ2-7,TRBV4-1,ASSPSNGESFYEQY
TRBJ2-5,TRBV9,ASSPNNGQETQY
TRBJ2-4,TRBV3-1,ASSQNPGHQKY
TRBJ2-5,TRBV20-1,SARAPVTSFKETQY
TRBJ1-1,TRBV7-9,ASSQVDTEAF
TRBJ2-7,TRBV5-6,ASSKSDRDGGEQY
TRBJ2-7,TRBV20-1,SASYWGDSAPEQY
TRBJ1-1,TRBV30,ACNRAGTEAF
TRBJ2-3,TRBV15,ATSLNPGTSTDTQY
TRBJ2-1,TRBV19,ASSIGLAGVLEQF
TRBJ2-7,TRBV19,ASSTSGRSNEQY
TRBJ2-1,TRBV5-1,ASSLGNPFSYNEQF
TRBJ2-2,TRBV2,ASKGQVMTGELF
TRBJ2-3,TRBV5-6,ASSLVGRQY
TRBJ1-1,TRBV6-5,ASTGTGGGTEAF
TRBJ2-1,TRBV24-1,ATSDSRSGGRGSYNEQF
TRBJ2-5,TRBV3-1,ASSQGEGRETQY
TRBJ2-3,TRBV7-9,ASSNHRDRQTDTQY
TRBJ2-7,TRBV6-5,ASTQTGASYEQY
TRBJ2-1,TRBV10-3,AISGGSPRSPAYNEQF
TRBJ1-2,TRBV20-1,SARSRDRGYGYT
TRBJ2-1,TRBV2,ASSVQGLAGYNEQF
TRBJ2-1,TRBV4-1,ASSQDRRTSGLNEQF
TRBJ1-1,TRBV11-3,ASSPRTVRTGALGAF
TRBJ1-1,TRBV2,ASSSTGAINLNTEAL
TRBJ2-7,TRBV12-3/TRBV12-4,ASSLVRTRLGEQY
TRBJ2-7,TRBV27,ASSLTGGSLFLYEQY
TRBJ2-7,TRBV6-1,ASSLGGVGYSSYEQY
TRBJ2-7,TRBV29-1,SVVTVPSNPYEQY
TRBJ2-5,TRBV7-9,ASSPILAQETQY
TRBJ2-5,TRBV7-3,ASSLKAGSVETQY
TRBJ2-7,TRBV4-3,ASSQDRDRALTYEQY
TRBJ1-2,TRBV4-1,ASSQDVGDITNYGYT
TRBJ1-6,TRBV27,ASSLWGGVRPSYNSPLH
TRBJ2-7,TRBV7-8,ASSYSPSRTSGTSYEQY
TRBJ2-1,TRBV9,ASSVDLGNNEQF
TRBJ1-1,TRBV11-2,ASSPHMNTEAF
TRBJ1-2,TRBV23-1,ASKHRGPGGYT
TRBJ2-3,TRBV20-1,SAKRTESTDTQY
TRBJ1-1,TRBV7-9,AIRGGAF